This T cell receptor (beta chain) stems from a study of tumor and adjacent non-tumor tissue in lung cancer. General observations from the study: Significantly higher TCR diversity was found in tumor than normal lung.

A single count supports this clonotype. The antigen remains undetermined. A much larger clone is a single base away; this may be a read error. RNA was extracted from bulk tissue without any cell sorting. Donors were chemotherapy-naive, newly diagnosed lung cancer surgical patients in China, August–late 2014. The CDR3 contains 15 residues. V gave up 8 bases and J gave up 7 bases, with 23 bases separating them. Germline CDR1 is DFQATT and CDR2 is SNEGSKA (reference sequence). Three rounds of nested PCR, following a modified ARM-PCR protocol, produced the TCRbeta library. TCRdb fed the multiplex PCR reads into MiXCR, producing one record per CDR3 protein. The repertoire consists of about 80,000 distinct CDR3 sequences, with under 70% occurring once and the leading ten covering 10% to 15%.

This receptor was identified in a woman between 65 and 79 years old with non-small cell lung cancer. V gene TRBV20-1 combines with J gene TRBJ1-4; possible D gene TRBD1, 6 bases. Sequenced input: lung tumor tissue. CDR3 bases: TGCAGTTCTAACGACAGGACCTTGGGGGGTGAAAAACTGTTTTTT. Its protein is CSSNDRTLGGEKLFF.